These 12 T cell receptor beta chains share one sample of origin, sequenced in a study of circulating and synovial CD4+ cells in juvenile arthritis (TCRdb year 2014). Receptors were amplified or captured by the immunoSEQ multiplex PCR assay. In TCRdb, the immuneACCESS table is reduced to in-frame sequences with V and J assigned. These tables do not hold every clone; where another copy was compared, an unresolved V gene accounts for under half, and the others remain unexplained. The sample includes approximately 36,000 clones, with roughly 94% observed a single time. The ten largest clones take up approximately 0.7% of the sample. The sequencing sample was made of CD4+ T cells from blood. The source is a human donor with juvenile idiopathic arthritis.

In this sample, this clone turned up a few times. The chain combines TRBV7-8 with TRBJ1-4; TRBD1 agrees at 8 bases. From germline, CDR1 is SGHVS and CDR2 FQNEAQ. This CDR3 has 16 amino acids. The junction had 11 bases not matched to a gene; V was cut back by 5 bases and J by 6 bases. CDR3 protein: CASSPSYLTGDEKLFF. CDR3 in DNA: TGTGCCAGCAGCCCCAGTTATTTGACAGGGGATGAAAAACTGTTTTTT. The full variable domain, rest sourced from reference TRBV7-8 and TRBJ1-4, is GAGVSQSPRYKVAKRGQDVALRCDPISGHVSLFWYQQALGQGPEFLTYFQNEAQLDKSGLPSDRFFAERPEGSVSTLKIQRTQQEDSAVYLCASSPSYLTGDEKLFFGSGTQLSVL.

The chain couples TRBV15 to TRBJ1-1, with a weak D call TRBD1 (6 bases). The V and J ends lost 0 bases and 6 bases respectively, with 23 bases between them. The CDR3 runs 18 residues. Germline V lookup: CDR1 LNHNV, CDR2 YYDKDF (reference sequence). CDR3 nucleotide sequence: TGTGCCACCAGCAGAGATTATGGAGGCCTTGAACAGGGCCCTGAAGCTTTCTTT. Its translation: CATSRDYGGLEQGPEAFF.

The chain links TRBV18 to TRBJ2-3, with 8 bases identical to TRBD1. The germline V gene has CDR1 KGHSH and CDR2 LQKENI. The V gene end was trimmed by 3 bases and the J gene end by 3 bases; junction bases not matched to a gene: 5. The length of the CDR3 is 15 residues. The CDR3 protein is CASSPRQGTTDTQYF. The CDR3 bases are TGTGCCAGCTCACCCCGACAGGGGACGACAGATACGCAGTATTTT.

This clone has only one observation. The chain uses TRBV27 and TRBJ2-7; possibly TRBD1 for D (5 bases). Germline V gene lookup returns CDR1 MNHEY and CDR2 SMNVEV (reference sequence). Trimming pared 7 bases from V and 4 bases from J, leaving 20 bases between. The CDR3 contains 15 residues. For the CDR3, the DNA is TGTGCCAGCAACCCTTATCCAGGGCAGGCGTACGAGCAGTACTTC. It translates to CASNPYPGQAYEQYF.

The CDR3 region is CASSAHRTGGTDTQYF. As DNA, the CDR3 is TGTGCCAGCAGCGCACACCGGACAGGGGGCACAGATACGCAGTATTTT. J is TRBJ2-3 and V is TRBV9; TRBD1 agrees at 9 bases. Trimming at V came to 3 bases and at J to 1 base, leaving 6 bases not matched to a gene. This CDR3 comprises 16 residues. The germline CDR1 and CDR2 sequences are SGDLS and YYNGEE.

This sequence joins TRBV18 and TRBJ2-7; 10 bases agree with TRBD1. The CDR3 has 15 residues. The germline V gene encodes CDR1 KGHSH and CDR2 LQKENI. With V trimmed by 2 bases and J by 6 bases, 7 bases remained unmatched. The CDR3 loop reads CASSPGQGGRGEQYF. The CDR3, as DNA: TGTGCCAGCTCACCAGGACAGGGGGGCCGGGGCGAGCAGTACTTC.

V usage is TRBV7-8 and J usage is TRBJ1-5, with D hard to call. The CDR3 runs to 15 residues. V was clipped by 1 base and J by 7 bases, with 14 bases between them. Germline loops: CDR1 SGHVS, CDR2 FQNEAQ. The CDR3 DNA reads as TGTGCCAGCAGCTTAGGTTCCGGGGAAGGGCAGCCCCAGCATTTT. It yields the protein CASSLGSGEGQPQHF.

The CDR3 reads CASSIDAVGRNEQFF. In DNA, the CDR3 is TGTGCCAGTAGTATAGACGCGGTGGGGAGGAATGAGCAGTTCTTC. The chain joins TRBV19 to TRBJ2-1; a possible D gene is TRBD2 (6 bases). Between the trimmed V and J ends, which lost 0 bases and 7 bases, there was a span of 13 bases. CDR3 size: 15 residues. CDR1 and CDR2 from the germline V gene are LNHDA and SQIVND (reference sequence).

This chain connects TRBV29-1 to TRBJ1-2; TRBD1 agrees at 7 bases. CDR1 and CDR2 from the germline V gene are SQVTM and ANQGSEA. This CDR3 is 12 amino acids long. With V trimmed by 6 bases and J by 6 bases, 7 bases remained unmatched. The CDR3 sequence is CSVGHRGHGYTF. CDR3 in DNA: TGCAGCGTCGGGCACAGGGGACATGGCTACACCTTC.

CDR3 loop: CASSQDGGQGGLNTEAFF. As DNA, the CDR3 is TGCGCCAGCAGCCAAGACGGGGGACAGGGGGGGTTGAACACTGAAGCTTTCTTT. This chain joins TRBV4-3 and TRBJ1-1, with 11 bases fitting TRBD1. Germline CDR1 is LGHNA and CDR2 is YSLEER. J was trimmed by 0 bases and V by 0 bases; bases with no gene match: 6. The CDR3 is made up of 18 amino acids.

The CDR3 reads CASRGTVGGNTEAFF. The CDR3 DNA is TGTGCCAGTAGGGGGACAGTGGGAGGGAACACTGAAGCTTTCTTT. V gene TRBV19 combines with J gene TRBJ1-1, with TRBD1 identical over 7 bases. V dropped 6 bases and J dropped 1; count of bases not matched to a gene: 8. This CDR3 is built from 15 residues. The germline gives CDR1 LNHDA, CDR2 SQIVND (reference sequence).

CDR3 region: CSVEQGTDTQYF. CDR3 coding DNA: TGCAGCGTTGAACAGGGCACAGATACGCAGTATTTT. This rearrangement joins TRBV29-1 to TRBJ2-3; no clear D. The CDR3 loop spans 12 amino acids. CDR1 is SQVTM, CDR2 ANQGSEA, per germline. Trimming took off 2 bases at V and 1 base at J, with 4 bases between the two ends.